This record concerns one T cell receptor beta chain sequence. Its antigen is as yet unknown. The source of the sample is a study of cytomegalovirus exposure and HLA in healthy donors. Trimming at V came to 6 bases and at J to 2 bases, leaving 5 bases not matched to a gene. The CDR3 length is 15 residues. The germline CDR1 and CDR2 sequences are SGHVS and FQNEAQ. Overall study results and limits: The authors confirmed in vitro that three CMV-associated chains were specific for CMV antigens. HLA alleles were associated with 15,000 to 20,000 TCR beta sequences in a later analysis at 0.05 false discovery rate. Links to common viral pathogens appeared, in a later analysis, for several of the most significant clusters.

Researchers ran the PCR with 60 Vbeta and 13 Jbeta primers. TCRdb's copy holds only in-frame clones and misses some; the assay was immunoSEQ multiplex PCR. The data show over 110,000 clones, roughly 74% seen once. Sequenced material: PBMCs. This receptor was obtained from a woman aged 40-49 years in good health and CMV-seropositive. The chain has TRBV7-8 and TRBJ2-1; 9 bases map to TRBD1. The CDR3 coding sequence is TGTGCCAGCAGACCAACAGGGGGCGCCTACAATGAGCAGTTCTTC. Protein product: CASRPTGGAYNEQFF.